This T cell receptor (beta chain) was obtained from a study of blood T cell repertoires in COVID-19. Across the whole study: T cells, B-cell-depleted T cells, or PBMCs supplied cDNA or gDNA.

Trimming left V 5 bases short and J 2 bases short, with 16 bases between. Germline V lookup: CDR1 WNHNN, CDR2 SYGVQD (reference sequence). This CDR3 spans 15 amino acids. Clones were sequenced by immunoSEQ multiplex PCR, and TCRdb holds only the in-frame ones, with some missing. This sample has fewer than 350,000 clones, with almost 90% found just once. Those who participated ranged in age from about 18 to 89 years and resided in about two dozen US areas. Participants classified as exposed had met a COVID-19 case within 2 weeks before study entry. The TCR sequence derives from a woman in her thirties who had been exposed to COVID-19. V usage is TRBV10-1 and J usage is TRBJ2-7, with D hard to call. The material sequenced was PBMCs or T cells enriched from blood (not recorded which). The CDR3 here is CASSSSGARAYEQYF. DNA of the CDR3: TGCGCCAGCAGTAGCTCCGGAGCTCGGGCCTACGAGCAGTACTTC.